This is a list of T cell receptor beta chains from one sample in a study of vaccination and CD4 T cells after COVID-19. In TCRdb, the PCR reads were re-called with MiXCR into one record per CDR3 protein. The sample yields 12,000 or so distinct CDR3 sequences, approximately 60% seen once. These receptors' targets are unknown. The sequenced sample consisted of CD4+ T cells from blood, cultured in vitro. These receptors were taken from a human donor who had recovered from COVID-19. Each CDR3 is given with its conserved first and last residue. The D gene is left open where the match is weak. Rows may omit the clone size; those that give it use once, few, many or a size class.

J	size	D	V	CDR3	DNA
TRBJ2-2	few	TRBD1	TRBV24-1	CATMGQTTGELFF	TGTGCCACCATGGGACAGACTACCGGGGAGCTGTTTTTT
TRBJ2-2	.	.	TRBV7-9	CASSPLTSSGELFF	TGTGCCAGCAGCCCCCTGACTAGTTCCGGGGAGCTGTTTTTT
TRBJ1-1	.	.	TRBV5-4	CASSFDLGLNTEAFF	TGTGCCAGCAGCTTCGATTTGGGCCTTAACACTGAAGCTTTCTTT
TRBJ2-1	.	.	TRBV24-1	CATSDFSSNEQFF	TGTGCCACCAGTGATTTTTCGAGCAATGAGCAGTTCTTC
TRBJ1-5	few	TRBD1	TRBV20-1	CSARGGTGRNQPQHF	TGCAGTGCCCGAGGGGGGACAGGGAGGAATCAGCCCCAGCATTTT
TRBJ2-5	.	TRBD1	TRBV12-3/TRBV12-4	CASSLGGQGSQETQYF	TGTGCCAGCAGTTTGGGGGGACAGGGAAGCCAAGAGACCCAGTACTTC
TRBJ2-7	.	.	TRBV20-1	CSATTGSSYEQYF	TGCAGTGCAACGACAGGCAGCTCCTACGAGCAGTACTTC
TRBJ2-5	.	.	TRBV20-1	CSASIVGPLEETQYF	TGCAGTGCTAGTATAGTAGGGCCGTTGGAAGAGACCCAGTACTTC
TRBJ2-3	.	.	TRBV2	CAVTPGGLSDTQYF	TGTGCCGTAACCCCCGGGGGCCTCTCAGATACGCAGTATTTT
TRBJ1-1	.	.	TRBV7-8	CASSLTFPNTEAFF	TGTGCCAGCAGCTTGACCTTTCCGAACACTGAAGCTTTCTTT
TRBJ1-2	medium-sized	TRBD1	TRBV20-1	CSATTGVYGYTF	TGCAGTGCTACGACAGGGGTGTATGGCTACACCTTC
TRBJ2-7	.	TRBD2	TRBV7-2	CASSLGDYQKGHEQYF	TGTGCCAGCAGCTTAGGGGACTATCAAAAGGGCCACGAGCAGTACTTC
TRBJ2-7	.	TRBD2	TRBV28	CASSSTRTSGGANSYEQYF	TGTGCCAGCAGTTCGACCCGGACTAGCGGGGGGGCTAACTCCTACGAGCAGTACTTC
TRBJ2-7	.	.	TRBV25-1	CASSEFGESEQYF	TGTGCCAGCAGTGAATTTGGGGAGTCTGAGCAGTACTTC
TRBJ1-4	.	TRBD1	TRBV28	CASSSTRGLLEKLFF	TGTGCCAGCAGTTCGACGAGGGGGCTCCTCGAAAAACTGTTTTTT
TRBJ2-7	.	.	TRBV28	CASSPPAGYEQYF	TGTGCCAGCAGCCCTCCCGCGGGCTACGAGCAGTACTTC
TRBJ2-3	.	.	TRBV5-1	CASSLVAESTDTQYF	TGCGCCAGCAGCTTGGTAGCGGAGAGCACAGATACGCAGTATTTT
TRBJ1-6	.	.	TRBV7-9	CASSADGGTHNSPLHF	TGTGCCAGCAGCGCGGATGGGGGCACCCACAATTCACCCCTCCACTTT
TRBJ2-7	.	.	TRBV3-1	CASSQGGREYF	TGTGCCAGCAGCCAAGGGGGGCGCGAGTACTTC
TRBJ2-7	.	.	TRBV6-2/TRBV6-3	CASRPGDGRKGEQYF	TGTGCCAGCAGACCGGGGGACGGGAGAAAGGGCGAGCAGTACTTC
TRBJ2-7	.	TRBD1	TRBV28	CASSLGTASKQYF	TGTGCCAGCAGCTTGGGGACAGCGAGTAAGCAGTACTTC
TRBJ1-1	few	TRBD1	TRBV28	CASRPTLGQTNTEAFF	TGTGCCAGCAGGCCAACCCTGGGACAGACGAACACTGAAGCTTTCTTT
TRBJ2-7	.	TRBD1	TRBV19	CASSSPGGGEQYF	TGTGCCAGTAGTAGTCCAGGGGGCGGCGAGCAGTACTTC
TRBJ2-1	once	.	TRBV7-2	CASSSPLRFTGEQFF	TGTGCCAGCAGCTCCCCTCTCAGGTTTACCGGTGAGCAGTTCTTC
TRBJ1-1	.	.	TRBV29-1	CSVGTANTEAFF	TGCAGCGTTGGGACAGCGAACACTGAAGCTTTCTTT
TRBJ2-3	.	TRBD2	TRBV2	CASSLAGGGTDTQYF	TGTGCCAGCAGCCTAGCGGGGGGTGGCACAGATACGCAGTATTTT
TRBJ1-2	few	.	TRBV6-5	CASSYSRGALSGYTF	TGTGCCAGCAGTTACTCGAGGGGCGCTCTGTCTGGCTACACCTTC
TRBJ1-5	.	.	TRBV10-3	CAISERRSGTSNQPQHF	TGTGCCATCAGTGAGCGGCGGAGTGGGACTAGCAATCAGCCCCAGCATTTT
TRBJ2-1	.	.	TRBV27	CASSSWRSSYNEQFF	TGTGCCAGCTCCTCGTGGAGAAGCTCCTACAATGAGCAGTTCTTC
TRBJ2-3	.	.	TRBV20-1	CSARDRLAPSTDTQYF	TGCAGTGCTAGAGATCGTCTAGCGCCTAGCACAGATACGCAGTATTTT
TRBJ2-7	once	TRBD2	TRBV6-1	CASTFMRTSFF	TGTGCCAGCACCTTTATGAGGACTAGCTTTTTC
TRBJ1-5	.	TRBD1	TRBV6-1	CASSTGQGNQPQHF	TGTGCCAGCAGTACCGGACAGGGCAATCAGCCCCAGCATTTT
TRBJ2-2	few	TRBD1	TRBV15	CATSRGTGSTGELFF	TGTGCCACCAGCCGTGGGACAGGGAGCACCGGGGAGCTGTTTTTT
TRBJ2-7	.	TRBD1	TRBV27	CASRRDRGLYEQYF	TGTGCCAGCCGCCGGGACAGGGGTCTCTACGAGCAGTACTTC
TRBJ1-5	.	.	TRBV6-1	CASSEVNSNQPQHF	TGTGCCAGCAGTGAAGTGAATAGCAATCAGCCCCAGCATTTT
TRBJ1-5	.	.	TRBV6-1	CASSEGMRPQHF	TGTGCCAGCAGTGAAGGTATGCGGCCCCAGCATTTT
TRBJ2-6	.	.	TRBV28	CASSPPRGANVLTF	TGTGCCAGCAGCCCTCCACGTGGGGCCAACGTCCTGACTTTC
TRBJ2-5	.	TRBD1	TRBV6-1	CASSRTGSWLETQYF	TGTGCCAGCAGTCGGACAGGGAGTTGGCTAGAGACCCAGTACTTC
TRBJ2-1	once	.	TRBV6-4	CASSDSKGGEQFF	TGTGCCAGCAGTGACTCAAAGGGGGGGGAGCAGTTCTTC
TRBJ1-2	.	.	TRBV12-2	CASRLSLRQGARYYGYTF	TGTGCAAGTCGCTTATCCCTCCGACAGGGCGCGAGGTACTATGGCTACACCTTC
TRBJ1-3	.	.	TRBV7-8	CASSPLDSGNTIYF	TGTGCCAGCAGCCCCCTAGATTCTGGAAACACCATATATTTT
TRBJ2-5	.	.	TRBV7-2	CASSLVRETQYF	TGTGCCAGCAGCTTAGTGAGAGAGACCCAGTACTTC
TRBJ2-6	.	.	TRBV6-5	CASSYSPRAASGANVLTF	TGTGCCAGCAGTTACTCCCCAAGGGCAGCCTCTGGGGCCAACGTCCTGACTTTC
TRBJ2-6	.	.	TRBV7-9	CASRSILLGANVLTF	TGTGCCAGCAGGTCCATTTTGCTGGGGGCCAACGTCCTGACTTTC
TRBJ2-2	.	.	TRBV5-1	CASSLDGNTGELFF	TGCGCCAGCAGCTTGGATGGGAACACCGGGGAGCTGTTTTTT
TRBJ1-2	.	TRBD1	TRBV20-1	CSALRGPLYTF	TGCAGTGCGCTGAGGGGGCCACTCTACACCTTC
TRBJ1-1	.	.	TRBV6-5	CASSYSAATNTEAFF	TGTGCCAGCAGTTACTCGGCAGCTACAAACACTGAAGCTTTCTTT
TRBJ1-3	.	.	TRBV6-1	CASSQGTGNTIYF	TGTGCCAGCAGCCAAGGAACGGGAAACACCATATATTTT
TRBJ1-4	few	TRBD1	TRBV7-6	CASSLVRGPSRKLFF	TGTGCCAGCAGCTTAGTGAGGGGGCCCTCTCGAAAACTGTTTTTT
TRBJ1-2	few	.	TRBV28	CASSPPGSLSGYTF	TGTGCCAGCAGTCCCCCAGGGAGTCTCTCTGGCTACACCTTC
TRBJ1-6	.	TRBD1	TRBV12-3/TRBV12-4	CASSGLQGASSPLHF	TGTGCCAGCAGTGGACTACAGGGGGCGTCTTCACCCCTCCACTTT
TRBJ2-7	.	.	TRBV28	CASKVGARYEQYF	TGTGCCAGCAAGGTAGGGGCGAGGTACGAGCAGTACTTC
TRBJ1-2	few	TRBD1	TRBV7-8	CASSLGTGGGYGYTF	TGTGCCAGCAGCTTAGGAACAGGGGGTGGCTATGGCTACACCTTC
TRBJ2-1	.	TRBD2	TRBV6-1	CASSREAVYNEQFF	TGTGCCAGCTCTCGGGAGGCTGTCTACAATGAGCAGTTCTTC
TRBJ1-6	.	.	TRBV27	CASSLTGSSYNSPLHF	TGTGCCAGCAGTCTAACAGGGAGCTCCTATAATTCACCCCTCCACTTT
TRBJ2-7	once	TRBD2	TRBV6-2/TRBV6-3	CATDGLAGTREQYF	TGTGCCACCGACGGACTAGCGGGGACTCGTGAGCAGTACTTC
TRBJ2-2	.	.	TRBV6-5	CASSYGGITGELFF	TGTGCCAGCAGTTACGGGGGGATCACCGGGGAGCTGTTTTTT